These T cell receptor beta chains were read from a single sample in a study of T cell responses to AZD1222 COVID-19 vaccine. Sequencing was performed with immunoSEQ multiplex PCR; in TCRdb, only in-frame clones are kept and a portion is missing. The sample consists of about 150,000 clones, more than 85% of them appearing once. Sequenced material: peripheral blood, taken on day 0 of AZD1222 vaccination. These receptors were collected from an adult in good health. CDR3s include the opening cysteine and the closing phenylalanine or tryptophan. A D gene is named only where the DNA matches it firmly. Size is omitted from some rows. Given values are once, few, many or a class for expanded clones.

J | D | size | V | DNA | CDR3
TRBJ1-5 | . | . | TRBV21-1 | TGTGCCAGCAGCAAGGGCCAGCCCCAGCATTTT | CASSKGQPQHF
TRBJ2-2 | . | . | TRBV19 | TGTGCCAGTAGTATGCTCCCTCGACAGAACACCGGGGAGCTGTTTTTT | CASSMLPRQNTGELFF
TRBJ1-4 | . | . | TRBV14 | TGTGCCAGCAGCTTAGAACAGGGATGGACTAATGAAAAACTGTTTTTT | CASSLEQGWTNEKLFF
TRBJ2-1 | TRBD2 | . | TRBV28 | TGTGCCAGCAGCCGAACTTCCGGGACTAGCGGGAGAGGTGAGCAGTTCTTC | CASSRTSGTSGRGEQFF
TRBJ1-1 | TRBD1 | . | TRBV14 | TGTGCCAGCAGCCAATGGGGGACAGGGGCCAGCAGGAAAGCTTTCTTT | CASSQWGTGASRKAFF
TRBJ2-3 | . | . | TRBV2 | TGTGCCAGCAGTGGGGGCCGGGTATTCACAGATACGCAGTATTTT | CASSGGRVFTDTQYF
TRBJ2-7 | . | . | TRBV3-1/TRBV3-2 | TGTGCCAGCAGCCACGCAGGAGACTTGGGCTACGAGCAGTACTTC | CASSHAGDLGYEQYF
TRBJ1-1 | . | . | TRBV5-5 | TGTGCCAGCAGCTCACAGTGGACATTGGCAGCCCTTGAAGCTTTCTTT | CASSSQWTLAALEAFF
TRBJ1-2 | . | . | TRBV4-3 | TGCGCCAGCAGCCAAGAACAGTCCCACGTCAAGGGGAGAGCTAACTATGGCTACACCTTC | CASSQEQSHVKGRANYGYTF
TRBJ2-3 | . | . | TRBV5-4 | TGTGCCAGCAGCTTGGTAGGTTCGGGGGCCCGCACAGATACGCAGTATTTT | CASSLVGSGARTDTQYF
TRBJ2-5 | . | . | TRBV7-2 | TGTGCCAGCAGCCTCGCTAGCCTTCAAGAGACCCAGTACTTC | CASSLASLQETQYF
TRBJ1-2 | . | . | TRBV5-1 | TGCGCCAGCAGCCCTGGGGCACGGGGCTACACCTTC | CASSPGARGYTF
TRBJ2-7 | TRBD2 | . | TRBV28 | TGTGCCAGCAGTCCCCCGACTAGCGGGTTATACGAGCAGTACTTC | CASSPPTSGLYEQYF
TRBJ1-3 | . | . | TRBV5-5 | TGTGCCAGCAGCTTGGGGCACCGGGTAGACACCATATATTTT | CASSLGHRVDTIYF
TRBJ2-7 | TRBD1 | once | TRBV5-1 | TGCGCCAGCAGATTGGGACAGTTGAGCTCCTACGAGCAGTACTTC | CASRLGQLSSYEQYF
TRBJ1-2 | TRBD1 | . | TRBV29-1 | TGCAGCGCTGACAGGGTCCGGGACTATGGCTACACCTTC | CSADRVRDYGYTF
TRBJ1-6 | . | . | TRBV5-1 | TGCGCCAGCAGCCCTCGGGAGGGAATTGGCGTTTCACCCCTCCACTTT | CASSPREGIGVSPLHF
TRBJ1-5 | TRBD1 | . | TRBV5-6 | TGTGCCAGCAGCCCCGGGACAGGGAGCAATCAGCCCCAGCATTTT | CASSPGTGSNQPQHF
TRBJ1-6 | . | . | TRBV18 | TGTGCCAGCTCATCGGGCCCACATAGAGACGGTTCACCCCTCCACTTT | CASSSGPHRDGSPLHF
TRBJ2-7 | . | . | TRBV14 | TGTGCCAGCAGTCAGGACGACTCCTTCTCCTACGAGCAGTACTTC | CASSQDDSFSYEQYF
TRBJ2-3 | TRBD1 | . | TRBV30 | TGTGCCTGGAGAGTACAGGGGACGGGTACAGATACGCAGTATTTT | CAWRVQGTGTDTQYF
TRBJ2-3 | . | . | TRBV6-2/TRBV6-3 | TGTGCCAGCACCCCAATCTCGTCCTCTCCACGGGATACGCAGTATTTT | CASTPISSSPRDTQYF
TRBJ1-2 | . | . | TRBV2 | TGTGCCAGCAGTGATTCGGGGACGGCCTTTTTTGGCTACACCTTC | CASSDSGTAFFGYTF